The rows below give T cell receptor beta chains drawn from one sample of a study of T cell responses to AZD1222 COVID-19 vaccine. The protocol was immunoSEQ multiplex PCR, while the TCRdb copy is restricted to in-frame clones and leaves out a portion. The sample holds around 75,000 clones, more than 70% seen once. The source material was peripheral blood, sampled 28 days after the second dose of the MenACWY control vaccine. Receptors were obtained from an adult who received the MenACWY meningococcal vaccine as a control. CDR3s include the opening cysteine and the closing phenylalanine or tryptophan. A D gene is named only where the DNA matches it firmly. The size field is filled for only some rows; it gives once, few, many or a size class.

d_call: TRBD2
v_call: TRBV20-1
clone_size: -
j_call: TRBJ2-5
cdr3_aa: CSASLRGVQQETQYF
cdr3_nt: TGCAGTGCTAGTCTGCGGGGGGTCCAACAAGAGACCCAGTACTTC

d_call: -
v_call: TRBV13
clone_size: few
j_call: TRBJ1-2
cdr3_aa: CASSLKGTGGYTF
cdr3_nt: TGTGCCAGCAGCTTAAAGGGGACGGGAGGCTACACCTTC

d_call: TRBD2
v_call: TRBV4-1
clone_size: once
j_call: TRBJ2-5
cdr3_aa: CASSRRSGGLKETQYF
cdr3_nt: TGCGCCAGCAGCCGCAGGAGCGGGGGGCTTAAAGAGACCCAGTACTTC

d_call: -
v_call: TRBV28
clone_size: -
j_call: TRBJ2-5
cdr3_aa: CASSLSGYQETQYF
cdr3_nt: TGTGCCAGCAGTTTATCAGGGTACCAAGAGACCCAGTACTTC

d_call: -
v_call: TRBV27
clone_size: -
j_call: TRBJ1-6
cdr3_aa: CASSWDTRRPLHF
cdr3_nt: TGTGCCAGCAGTTGGGACACCCGTCGGCCCCTCCACTTT

d_call: -
v_call: TRBV4-1
clone_size: -
j_call: TRBJ1-5
cdr3_aa: CASSQDWRVQPQHF
cdr3_nt: TGCGCCAGCAGCCAAGATTGGCGGGTTCAGCCCCAGCATTTT

d_call: TRBD1
v_call: TRBV12-3/TRBV12-4
clone_size: -
j_call: TRBJ2-7
cdr3_aa: CASSWNRGYEQYF
cdr3_nt: TGTGCCAGCAGTTGGAACAGGGGATACGAGCAGTACTTC

d_call: -
v_call: TRBV18
clone_size: few
j_call: TRBJ1-5
cdr3_aa: CASRQGQGDQPQHF
cdr3_nt: TGTGCCAGCCGTCAGGGGCAGGGCGATCAGCCCCAGCATTTT

d_call: -
v_call: TRBV5-1
clone_size: -
j_call: TRBJ2-4
cdr3_aa: CASSDEGDIRAKNIQYF
cdr3_nt: TGCGCCAGCAGCGACGAGGGTGATATTAGGGCCAAAAACATTCAGTACTTC

d_call: -
v_call: TRBV5-6
clone_size: -
j_call: TRBJ2-5
cdr3_aa: CASSLAGGGPQYF
cdr3_nt: TGTGCCAGCAGCTTGGCAGGCGGAGGGCCCCAGTACTTC

d_call: -
v_call: TRBV5-6
clone_size: -
j_call: TRBJ2-7
cdr3_aa: CASSSGRIASYEQYF
cdr3_nt: TGTGCCAGCAGCTCGGGCAGGATCGCTTCCTACGAGCAGTACTTC

d_call: TRBD2
v_call: TRBV27
clone_size: -
j_call: TRBJ2-3
cdr3_aa: CASSFYSGGGTDTQYF
cdr3_nt: TGTGCCAGCAGTTTCTATAGCGGGGGAGGTACAGATACGCAGTATTTT

d_call: TRBD2
v_call: TRBV5-1
clone_size: -
j_call: TRBJ2-7
cdr3_aa: CASSLTSGASYEQYF
cdr3_nt: TGCGCCAGCAGCTTGACTAGCGGGGCCTCCTACGAGCAGTACTTC

d_call: -
v_call: TRBV18
clone_size: -
j_call: TRBJ1-1
cdr3_aa: CASSLDGLLGAFF
cdr3_nt: TGTGCCAGCTCACTAGACGGATTACTCGGAGCTTTCTTT

d_call: TRBD1
v_call: TRBV5-4
clone_size: once
j_call: TRBJ1-6
cdr3_aa: CASSLAGRDRLGSPLHF
cdr3_nt: TGTGCCAGCAGCCTGGCAGGCCGGGACAGGCTCGGATCACCCCTCCACTTT

d_call: -
v_call: TRBV7-9
clone_size: -
j_call: TRBJ1-4
cdr3_aa: CASSWDGYRNEKLFF
cdr3_nt: TGTGCCAGCAGCTGGGACGGTTACCGTAATGAAAAACTGTTTTTT

d_call: TRBD1
v_call: TRBV29-1
clone_size: -
j_call: TRBJ2-6
cdr3_aa: CSAIGTEISGANVLTF
cdr3_nt: TGCAGCGCTATCGGGACAGAGATCTCTGGGGCCAACGTCCTGACTTTC

d_call: -
v_call: TRBV6-5
clone_size: -
j_call: TRBJ2-3
cdr3_aa: CASSYYPGDTQYF
cdr3_nt: TGTGCCAGCAGTTACTACCCGGGGGATACGCAGTATTTT

d_call: -
v_call: TRBV28
clone_size: -
j_call: TRBJ2-3
cdr3_aa: CASSLGSGDSTDTQYF
cdr3_nt: TGTGCCAGCAGTTTGGGTAGCGGCGATAGCACAGATACGCAGTATTTT

d_call: -
v_call: TRBV7-5
clone_size: -
j_call: TRBJ2-3
cdr3_aa: CVRSLEGRRDGTDTQYF
cdr3_nt: TGTGTCAGAAGCTTAGAGGGACGCAGGGACGGCACAGATACGCAGTATTTT

d_call: TRBD1
v_call: TRBV19
clone_size: -
j_call: TRBJ1-5
cdr3_aa: CASSPEGQGSNQPQHF
cdr3_nt: TGTGCCAGTAGCCCCGAGGGACAGGGAAGCAATCAGCCCCAGCATTTT

d_call: -
v_call: TRBV5-6
clone_size: -
j_call: TRBJ1-6
cdr3_aa: CASSFGRLNSPLHF
cdr3_nt: TGTGCCAGCAGCTTTGGCAGGCTGAATTCACCCCTCCACTTT

d_call: TRBD2
v_call: TRBV29-1
clone_size: -
j_call: TRBJ2-3
cdr3_aa: CSVDSRGGTDTQYF
cdr3_nt: TGCAGCGTTGATTCGCGGGGGGGCACAGATACGCAGTATTTT

d_call: TRBD1
v_call: TRBV5-1
clone_size: -
j_call: TRBJ2-1
cdr3_aa: CASSLAFGTGGYNEQFF
cdr3_nt: TGCGCCAGCAGCTTGGCCTTCGGGACAGGGGGCTACAATGAGCAGTTCTTC

d_call: -
v_call: TRBV29-1
clone_size: once
j_call: TRBJ1-1
cdr3_aa: CSTRGPGTEAFF
cdr3_nt: TGCAGCACGCGGGGACCGGGGACTGAAGCTTTCTTT

d_call: -
v_call: TRBV7-9
clone_size: -
j_call: TRBJ2-2
cdr3_aa: CASSFRDPRRTGELFF
cdr3_nt: TGTGCCAGCAGCTTCCGGGACCCACGTAGGACCGGGGAGCTGTTTTTT

d_call: TRBD1
v_call: TRBV15
clone_size: -
j_call: TRBJ1-3
cdr3_aa: CATSQGDSGNTIYF
cdr3_nt: TGTGCCACCAGCCAGGGGGACTCTGGAAACACCATATATTTT

d_call: -
v_call: TRBV27
clone_size: -
j_call: TRBJ1-6
cdr3_aa: CASRTLDRNSPLHF
cdr3_nt: TGTGCCAGCAGAACTTTAGACCGAAATTCACCCCTCCACTTT

d_call: -
v_call: TRBV5-1
clone_size: -
j_call: TRBJ2-7
cdr3_aa: CASSLGVSYEQYF
cdr3_nt: TGCGCCAGCAGCTTGGGAGTCTCGTACGAGCAGTACTTC

d_call: -
v_call: TRBV5-1
clone_size: -
j_call: TRBJ1-6
cdr3_aa: CASSSNTGNSPLHF
cdr3_nt: TGCGCCAGCAGCTCGAACACAGGGAATTCACCCCTCCACTTT

d_call: -
v_call: TRBV11-1
clone_size: -
j_call: TRBJ2-7
cdr3_aa: CASSTHPGAGYEQYF
cdr3_nt: TGTGCCAGCAGCACACACCCAGGGGCAGGCTACGAGCAGTACTTC

d_call: -
v_call: TRBV6-6
clone_size: -
j_call: TRBJ1-1
cdr3_aa: CAGMVGGLNTEAFF
cdr3_nt: TGTGCCGGGATGGTCGGGGGTTTGAACACTGAAGCTTTCTTT

d_call: -
v_call: TRBV12-2
clone_size: -
j_call: TRBJ1-5
cdr3_aa: CASRLVGAEVVNQPQHF
cdr3_nt: TGTGCAAGTCGCTTAGTGGGCGCGGAGGTGGTAAATCAGCCCCAGCATTTT

d_call: -
v_call: TRBV25-1
clone_size: -
j_call: TRBJ2-5
cdr3_aa: CASSEWKGAGETQYF
cdr3_nt: TGTGCCAGCAGTGAATGGAAGGGTGCCGGTGAGACCCAGTACTTC

d_call: TRBD1
v_call: TRBV9
clone_size: -
j_call: TRBJ1-2
cdr3_aa: CASSLRTGVTYGYTF
cdr3_nt: TGTGCCAGCAGCTTGAGGACAGGGGTCACCTATGGCTACACCTTC

d_call: -
v_call: TRBV28
clone_size: -
j_call: TRBJ1-5
cdr3_aa: CASISRDQPQHF
cdr3_nt: TGTGCCAGCATTAGCAGGGATCAGCCCCAGCATTTT

d_call: -
v_call: TRBV7-8
clone_size: -
j_call: TRBJ1-3
cdr3_aa: CASSPTVSGRTGNTIYF
cdr3_nt: TGTGCCAGCAGCCCCACCGTCTCAGGGAGGACTGGAAACACCATATATTTT

d_call: -
v_call: TRBV7-9
clone_size: -
j_call: TRBJ2-1
cdr3_aa: CASSRGLAVTKEQFF
cdr3_nt: TGTGCCAGCAGTCGGGGACTTGCGGTGACAAAGGAGCAGTTCTTC

d_call: -
v_call: TRBV9
clone_size: -
j_call: TRBJ2-7
cdr3_aa: CASSVGLGTYEQYF
cdr3_nt: TGTGCCAGCAGCGTAGGCCTGGGGACCTACGAGCAGTACTTC

d_call: TRBD1
v_call: TRBV6-4
clone_size: -
j_call: TRBJ2-7
cdr3_aa: CASSEPQTGGRAYEQYF
cdr3_nt: TGTGCCAGCAGTGAACCCCAAACAGGGGGCCGAGCTTACGAGCAGTACTTC

d_call: TRBD2
v_call: TRBV6-2/TRBV6-3
clone_size: -
j_call: TRBJ2-1
cdr3_aa: CASSYRPPGTSGGYNEQFF
cdr3_nt: TGTGCCAGCAGTTACCGACCCCCCGGGACTAGCGGGGGTTACAATGAGCAGTTCTTC

d_call: -
v_call: TRBV19
clone_size: -
j_call: TRBJ1-3
cdr3_aa: CATTTSGNTIYF
cdr3_nt: TGTGCCACAACTACCTCTGGAAACACCATATATTTT

d_call: -
v_call: TRBV18
clone_size: -
j_call: TRBJ1-5
cdr3_aa: CASSLGGSRKDDQPQHF
cdr3_nt: TGTGCCAGCTCCCTCGGCGGGTCCAGGAAAGATGATCAGCCCCAGCATTTT

d_call: -
v_call: TRBV10-3
clone_size: -
j_call: TRBJ2-2
cdr3_aa: CAITLDGSNTGELFF
cdr3_nt: TGTGCCATCACCTTGGACGGATCGAACACCGGGGAGCTGTTTTTT

d_call: -
v_call: TRBV11-2
clone_size: -
j_call: TRBJ1-4
cdr3_aa: CASSLAGYATNEKLFF
cdr3_nt: TGTGCCAGCAGCTTAGCTGGGTACGCAACTAATGAAAAACTGTTTTTT

d_call: -
v_call: TRBV27
clone_size: -
j_call: TRBJ1-2
cdr3_aa: CASSSTIASSYGYTF
cdr3_nt: TGTGCCAGCAGTTCGACAATCGCTTCTAGCTATGGCTACACCTTC

d_call: -
v_call: TRBV11-2
clone_size: -
j_call: TRBJ2-5
cdr3_aa: CASSLDRGETQYF
cdr3_nt: TGTGCCAGCAGCTTAGACAGGGGAGAGACCCAGTACTTC

d_call: -
v_call: TRBV5-1
clone_size: -
j_call: TRBJ1-2
cdr3_aa: CASSMDTYENYGYTF
cdr3_nt: TGCGCCAGCAGCATGGACACCTACGAAAACTATGGCTACACCTTC

d_call: -
v_call: TRBV7-2
clone_size: -
j_call: TRBJ2-5
cdr3_aa: CASSLGEGGLETQYF
cdr3_nt: TGTGCCAGCAGCTTAGGGGAGGGGGGTCTAGAGACCCAGTACTTC

d_call: -
v_call: TRBV18
clone_size: -
j_call: TRBJ1-3
cdr3_aa: CASSPRDGTAGNTIYF
cdr3_nt: TGTGCCAGCTCACCACGGGACGGGACCGCTGGAAACACCATATATTTT

d_call: TRBD1
v_call: TRBV19
clone_size: -
j_call: TRBJ1-6
cdr3_aa: CASSLPGQVYSPLHF
cdr3_nt: TGTGCCAGTAGTCTTCCGGGACAGGTATATTCACCCCTCCACTTT

d_call: TRBD2
v_call: TRBV7-9
clone_size: -
j_call: TRBJ2-5
cdr3_aa: CASSSGLAGLKETQYF
cdr3_nt: TGTGCCAGCAGCTCGGGACTAGCGGGGCTGAAGGAGACCCAGTACTTC

d_call: TRBD1
v_call: TRBV2
clone_size: -
j_call: TRBJ2-7
cdr3_aa: CASSLETGVEQYF
cdr3_nt: TGTGCCAGCAGTTTGGAGACAGGGGTTGAGCAGTACTTC